These 28 T cell receptor beta chains came from one sample sequenced in a study of glioma-infiltrating T cells after dendritic cell vaccination. The assay was immunoSEQ multiplex PCR, and TCRdb's table has in-frame clones only and misses some. There are approximately 50,000 clones in the sample; about 88% occur only once, and around 5% lies in the top ten. Stated time point: after dendritic cell vaccination, including at tumor progression/relapse. The source was blood, collected after dendritic cell vaccination. The receptors derive from a human donor with glioblastoma.

The chain links TRBV7-3 to TRBJ2-3; TRBD2 aligns across 8 bases. Per the germline V gene, CDR1 is SGHTA and CDR2 is FQGTGA. Losses at the gene ends were 4 bases for V and 1 base for J; bases not matched to a gene: 7. This CDR3 region has 16 residues. The CDR3 DNA follows: TGTGCCAGCAGCTCTCCAGCGGGAGCTGGCACAGATACGCAGTATTTT. Translating it yields CASSSPAGAGTDTQYF. The full variable domain, in which reference TRBV7-3 and TRBJ2-3 provide the parts outside the CDR3, is GAGVSQTPSNKVTEKGKYVELRCDPISGHTALYWYRQSLGQGPEFLIYFQGTGAADDSGLPNDRFFAVRPEGSVSTLKIQRTERGDSAVYLCASSSPAGAGTDTQYFGPGTRLTVL.

This rearrangement joins TRBV27 to TRBJ2-1; no clear D. This CDR3 comprises 15 residues. Trimming took 6 bases from V and 7 from J, leaving 19 bases between them. CDR1 and CDR2 from the germline V gene are MNHEY and SMNVEV (reference sequence). Written as DNA, the CDR3 is TGTGCCAGCAGGTCGTTAGAGAGCTTTATGAATGAGCAGTTCTTC. Amino acid sequence: CASRSLESFMNEQFF.

The chain has TRBV2 and TRBJ2-1; 11 positions agree with TRBD2. Germline CDR1 is SNHLY and CDR2 is FYNNEI. V was pared by 7 bases and J by 0 bases, with 8 bases of the junction left unmatched. The CDR3 spans 17 residues. This CDR3 is CASKGLADPVSYNEQFF. The CDR3 region has the DNA TGTGCCAGCAAGGGACTAGCGGACCCCGTCTCCTACAATGAGCAGTTCTTC.

V and J are TRBV4-1 and TRBJ2-5; no definite D call. CDR3 length equals 13 residues. Deletions cut 0 bases from V and 0 bases from J, with 2 bases between. Germline values: CDR1 MGHRA, CDR2 YSYEKL. Here the CDR3 DNA reads TGCGCCAGCAGCCAAGACTACCAAGAGACCCAGTACTTC. It yields the protein CASSQDYQETQYF.

V usage is TRBV28 and J usage is TRBJ1-2; D is uncertain. Germline V gene data show CDR1 as MDHEN and CDR2 as SYDVKM. The V and J ends lost 4 bases and 3 bases respectively, with 15 bases between them. This CDR3 comprises 15 residues. The CDR3 DNA follows: TGTGCCAGCAGTTCGATAATAGCTTCGTACTATGGCTACACCTTC. Translation gives CASSSIIASYYGYTF.

The J gene is TRBJ1-5, the V gene TRBV18; D is perhaps TRBD1 (6 bases). Trimming cost V 3 bases and J 1 base, with 7 bases left between them. This CDR3 spans 14 amino acids. Germline V gives CDR1 KGHSH, CDR2 LQKENI. The CDR3 DNA reads TGTGCCAGCTCACCTGGGACAAGCAATCAGCCCCAGCATTTT. Its translation is CASSPGTSNQPQHF. Full variable domain (remainder filled in from reference TRBV18 and TRBJ1-5): NAGVMQNPRHLVRRRGQEARLRCSPMKGHSHVYWYRQLPEEGLKFMVYLQKENIIDESGMPKERFSAEFPKEGPSILRIQQVVRGDSAAYFCASSPGTSNQPQHFGDGTRLSIL.

The chain recombines TRBV28 with TRBJ1-5; the match to TRBD1 covers 7 bases. Germline V gene data show CDR1 as MDHEN and CDR2 as SYDVKM. V lost 10 bases, J lost 0 bases, and 6 bases stayed unmatched. This CDR3 is 14 amino acids long. CDR3 in amino acids: CAILDRNSNQPQHF. CDR3 DNA: TGTGCCATCCTGGACAGGAATAGCAATCAGCCCCAGCATTTT.

The chain recombines TRBV30 with TRBJ1-3, with D unclear. Trimming shortened V by 4 bases and J by 4 bases, and 11 bases separated the two germline ends. This CDR3 contains 13 residues. Germline V gene data show CDR1 as GTSNPN and CDR2 as SVGIG (reference sequence). The CDR3, as DNA: TGTGCCTGGAATGTAGGAGTCGGAAACACCATATATTTT. The encoded protein is CAWNVGVGNTIYF.

In its sample, this clone was seen once. This chain links TRBV5-8 with TRBJ2-7; D may be TRBD2 (5 bases). CDR1 is SGHTS and CDR2 is YDEGEE in the germline V gene. The CDR3 is 11 residues long. V lost 7 bases and J 3 bases, leaving 8 bases between the germline ends. This chain's CDR3 is CASRAGYEQYF. The CDR3 coding sequence is TGTGCCAGCCGGGCGGGCTACGAGCAGTACTTC.

J is TRBJ2-3 and V is TRBV4-2; D perhaps matches TRBD1 (5 bases). The CDR3 runs to 13 residues. Germline-derived CDR1 and CDR2 are LGHNA and YNFKEQ. V was cut by 4 bases and J by 7 bases, with 12 bases left in between. For the CDR3, the DNA is TGTGCCAGCAGCCGAGAGGACACTCATACGCAGTATTTT. Its protein is CASSREDTHTQYF.

This chain uses TRBV28 with TRBJ1-5; possibly TRBD1 for D (5 bases). The ends were cut back, 5 bases at V and 2 bases at J, with 13 bases in the middle. Germline loops: CDR1 MDHEN, CDR2 SYDVKM. The CDR3 totals 15 residues. CDR3 region: CASSGAGIGNQPQHF. The CDR3 DNA reads as TGTGCCAGCAGTGGGGCGGGGATTGGCAATCAGCCCCAGCATTTT.

This clone was seen only a few times. The chain joins TRBV18 to TRBJ2-1, with 11 bases lining up with TRBD2. This CDR3 contains 16 residues. Germline CDR1 reads KGHSH; CDR2 reads LQKENI. Trimming took 6 bases from V and 10 from J; bases not matched to a gene: 14. CDR3 loop: CASSTRPSGRFREQFF. The CDR3 DNA reads TGTGCCAGCTCTACTCGGCCTAGCGGGAGGTTCAGGGAGCAGTTCTTC.

V is TRBV19 and J is TRBJ1-2; weak D call: TRBD1 (5 bases). The CDR3 loop spans 13 amino acids. Germline-derived CDR1 and CDR2 are LNHDA and SQIVND (reference sequence). With 5 bases removed from V and 4 bases from J, the gap between germline ends came to 11 bases. CDR3 sequence (DNA): TGTGCCAGTAGTTGGGGGGAAAGCTATGGCTACACCTTC. As protein: CASSWGESYGYTF.

This sequence joins TRBV6-1 and TRBJ1-2; tentative D call: TRBD1 (5 bases). V lost 2 bases and J 8 bases, leaving 18 bases between the germline ends. Germline V gives CDR1 MNHNS, CDR2 SASEGT. This CDR3 spans 15 amino acids. The DNA of the CDR3 is TGTGCCAGCAGTGAAAGAGGCGGGGGGGAATTGGGCTACACCTTC. Protein sequence: CASSERGGGELGYTF.

The sample holds a few counts of this clone. V usage is TRBV19 and J usage is TRBJ1-2; 7 bases are shared with TRBD1. Germline CDR1 LNHDA, CDR2 SQIVND (reference sequence). J was trimmed by 0 bases and V by 7 bases; bases with no gene match: 8. The CDR3 length is 15 residues. The CDR3 DNA reads as TGTGCCAGTAAGACAGGGCCCTGGACTAACTATGGCTACACCTTC. The encoded protein is CASKTGPWTNYGYTF. Full variable domain (remainder filled in from reference TRBV19 and TRBJ1-2): DGGITQSPKYLFRKEGQNVTLSCEQNLNHDAMYWYRQDPGQGLRLIYYSQIVNDFQKGDIAEGYSVSREKKESFPLTVTSAQKNPTAFYLCASKTGPWTNYGYTFGSGTRLTVV.

The chain recombines TRBV19 with TRBJ2-1, with D unresolved. V was pared by 5 bases and J by 8 bases, with 16 bases between. The CDR3 sequence is 14 residues long. Germline V gene data show CDR1 as LNHDA and CDR2 as SQIVND (reference sequence). CDR3 sequence: CASSLSQTGHEQFF. CDR3 coding DNA: TGTGCCAGTAGTTTAAGCCAGACTGGCCATGAGCAGTTCTTC.

V gene TRBV19 combines with J gene TRBJ2-7, with 8 bases matching TRBD2. The CDR3 loop spans 15 amino acids. Trimming removed 4 bases from V and 3 bases from J; junction bases left unmatched: 8. Germline assignment: CDR1 LNHDA and CDR2 SQIVND (reference sequence). The CDR3 reads CASSRGAGVVYEQYF. As DNA, the CDR3 is TGTGCCAGTAGTAGGGGAGCGGGAGTAGTCTACGAGCAGTACTTC.

CDR3 DNA: TGTGCCAGCAGTTTAACCGGGTGGTTCTCTGGAAACACCATATATTTT. Protein: CASSLTGWFSGNTIYF. The chain links TRBV28 to TRBJ1-3; D unclear. V lost 2 bases and J lost 0, with 11 bases in between. Germline V gene data show CDR1 as MDHEN and CDR2 as SYDVKM. This CDR3 is 16 amino acids long.

The chain recombines TRBV19 with TRBJ2-1; D perhaps matches TRBD2 (7 bases). V gave up 5 bases and J gave up 6 bases, with 17 bases separating them. This CDR3 spans 15 amino acids. Germline V lookup: CDR1 LNHDA, CDR2 SQIVND (reference sequence). The CDR3 loop is CASSYTGGLTNEQFF. The CDR3 DNA follows: TGTGCCAGTAGTTATACGGGGGGCCTGACCAATGAGCAGTTCTTC.

CDR3 in amino acids: CASREGTSGILQQFF. The CDR3 nucleotides read TGTGCCAGCAGGGAGGGGACTAGCGGGATACTCCAGCAGTTCTTC. V usage is TRBV27 and J usage is TRBJ2-1; 13 positions agree with TRBD2. This CDR3 has 15 amino acids. Trimming took 6 bases from V and 11 from J; bases not matched to a gene: 10. Germline-derived CDR1 and CDR2 are MNHEY and SMNVEV (reference sequence).

V is TRBV29-1 and J is TRBJ2-2; D remains ambiguous. V lost 7 bases and J lost 5, with 11 bases in between. The CDR3 consists of 12 residues. The germline CDR1 and CDR2 sequences are SQVTM and ANQGSEA. CDR3 in DNA: TGCAGCGGATCGGTCCGGACCGGGGAGCTGTTTTTT. Encoded protein: CSGSVRTGELFF.

The chain joins TRBV11-2 to TRBJ2-7, with 8 bases matching TRBD2. Per the germline V gene, CDR1 is SGHAT and CDR2 is FQNNGV. The CDR3 spans 18 residues. Trimming at V came to 5 bases and at J to 5 bases, leaving 20 bases not matched to a gene. CDR3 sequence reads: CASSPTLEAGVIRDEQYF. The DNA of the CDR3 is TGTGCCAGCAGCCCCACCTTGGAAGCGGGAGTTATCCGGGACGAGCAGTACTTC.

The V call is TRBV14, the J call TRBJ2-7; tentatively, D is TRBD1 (6 bases). Germline V CDR1 and CDR2: SGHDN, FVKESK. The CDR3 runs to 16 residues. Trimming removed 3 bases from V and 9 bases from J, with 24 bases in between. The CDR3 is CASSHIQQGPQTGQYF. CDR3 nucleotide sequence: TGTGCCAGCAGCCATATACAACAGGGTCCTCAGACTGGGCAGTACTTC.

The CDR3 DNA follows: TGTGCCATCAACGGACTAGTAGGCAATGAGCAGTTCTTC. Translated, it gives CAINGLVGNEQFF. This chain connects TRBV10-3 to TRBJ2-1, with 7 bases fitting TRBD2. Looked up from germline, CDR1 is ENHRY and CDR2 is SYGVKD. V lost 7 bases to trimming and J lost 6 bases; unmatched junction nucleotides: 6. CDR3 length equals 13 residues.

The rearrangement links TRBV7-2 to TRBJ1-1; TRBD1 agrees at 7 bases. V lost 2 bases, J lost 2 bases, and 5 bases stayed unmatched. The germline CDR1 and CDR2 sequences are SGHTA and FQGNSA. This CDR3 spans 15 amino acids. The CDR3 reads CASSLSGTANTEAFF. The DNA of the CDR3 is TGTGCCAGCAGCTTATCTGGGACAGCTAACACTGAAGCTTTCTTT. Variable domain in full (rest from reference TRBV7-2 and TRBJ1-1): GAGVSQSPSNKVTEKGKDVELRCDPISGHTALYWYRQSLGQGLEFLIYFQGNSAPDKSGLPSDRFSAERTGGSVSTLTIQRTQQEDSAVYLCASSLSGTANTEAFFGQGTRLTVV.

The chain couples TRBV7-8 to TRBJ2-3; D ambiguous. The CDR3 extends over 14 amino acids. Per germline, CDR1 SGHVS and CDR2 FQNEAQ. Trimming took 8 bases from V and 4 from J, leaving 16 bases between them. In DNA, the CDR3 is TGTGCCAGCGGCGCGACTCCGAATTCAGATACGCAGTATTTT. Its protein product is CASGATPNSDTQYF.

V and J are TRBV7-8 and TRBJ2-5, with 10 bases fitting TRBD2. The J segment lost 2 bases and the V segment lost 3 bases, leaving 21 bases of the junction unmatched. Per germline, CDR1 SGHVS and CDR2 FQNEAQ. CDR3 length equals 21 residues. The CDR3 DNA is TGTGCCAGCAGCTTTCCCTTAGCGGGAGGACTTCCCAGTACTAATCAAGAGACCCAGTACTTC. Translated, it gives CASSFPLAGGLPSTNQETQYF.

V gene TRBV6-6 combines with J gene TRBJ2-7, with D perhaps TRBD2 (5 bases). The CDR3 is made up of 14 amino acids. The germline CDR1 and CDR2 sequences are MNHNY and SVGAGI (reference sequence). The germline V and J ends were trimmed by 6 bases and 3 bases, with 15 bases remaining between them. The CDR3 nucleotides are TGTGCCAGCAGAGCGGTGGGAGACCACTACGAGCAGTACTTC. This encodes CASRAVGDHYEQYF.